The clone carrying this TCR beta chain was observed a few times. The antigen is not known. The V end lost 3 bases, the J end lost 1 base, and 12 bases lay between the germline ends. Looked up from germline, CDR1 is WNHNN and CDR2 is SYGVQD (reference sequence). The CDR3 has 15 amino acids. CD4+CD45RO+CD25- cells were isolated as memory CD4+ T cells. Overall study results and limits: In terms of TCR gene usage, tumor memory CD4+ T cells clustered together with blood and lymph node memory CD4+ cells, as well as with lymph node naive CD4+ cells.

MiXCR, run by TCRdb on the 5' RACE reads, gives a single entry per CDR3 protein. This sample yields 50,000 to 75,000 distinct CDR3 sequences, of which roughly 22% are seen a single time; about 2.7% belongs to the top ten. This TCR was sampled from a female donor with breast cancer. The chain joins TRBV10-1 to TRBJ1-1; TRBD1 might be the D (5 bases). The sequenced sample consisted of memory CD4+ T cells sorted from a lymph node. Subset given: memory CD4+ T cells, CD4+CD45RO+CD25-. CDR3 sequence reads: CASSDGTGGNTEAFF. In nucleotides, the CDR3 is TGCGCCAGCAGTGATGGGACCGGGGGGAACACTGAAGCTTTCTTT.